Detailed here is one T cell receptor beta chain. Profiling relied on immunoSEQ multiplex PCR, and the TCRdb table lists in-frame clones only, not all of them. This repertoire shows approximately 100,000 clones, roughly 79% found once; its top ten account for under 11%. The data originate from a study of blood T cell repertoires in COVID-19. Study at large: PBMCs, B-cell-depleted T cells, or T cells provided the cDNA or gDNA that made up the material.

Germline lookup yields CDR1 LGHNA and CDR2 YNFKEQ. Trimming at V came to 4 bases and at J to 0 bases, leaving 10 bases not matched to a gene. The CDR3 is 18 amino acids. The receptor comes from a man in his 70s with acute or convalescent COVID-19. The specimen sequenced was peripheral blood. The chain combines TRBV4-2 with TRBJ1-1; 11 nucleotides line up with TRBD1. Here the CDR3 DNA reads TGTGCCAGCAGCCCCGCACGGAGGACAGGGGGCCTGAACACTGAAGCTTTCTTT. This sequence encodes CASSPARRTGGLNTEAFF.